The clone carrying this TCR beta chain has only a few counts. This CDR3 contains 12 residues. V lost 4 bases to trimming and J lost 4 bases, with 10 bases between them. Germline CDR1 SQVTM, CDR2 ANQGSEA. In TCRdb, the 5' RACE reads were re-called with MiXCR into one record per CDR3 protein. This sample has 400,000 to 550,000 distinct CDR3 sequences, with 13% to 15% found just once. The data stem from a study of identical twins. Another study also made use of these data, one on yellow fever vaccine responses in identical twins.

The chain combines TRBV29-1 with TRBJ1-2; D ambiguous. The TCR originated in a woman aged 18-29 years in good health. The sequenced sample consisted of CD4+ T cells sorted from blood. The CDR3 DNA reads TGCAGCGTTGCAGAGGCCCTCTATGGCTACACCTTC. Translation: CSVAEALYGYTF.